This T cell receptor (beta chain) was profiled in a study of blood T cell repertoires in COVID-19. The assay was immunoSEQ multiplex PCR, and TCRdb's table has in-frame clones only and misses some. The data hold some 180,000 clones, with roughly 82% observed a single time. V gave up 11 bases and J gave up 10 bases; unmatched junction bases: 17. Germline CDR1 and CDR2: ENHRY and SYGVKD. The CDR3 has 15 amino acids. The V gene is TRBV10-3, the J gene TRBJ1-6; TRBD1 matches 7 bases. Sequencing was performed on PBMCs or T cells enriched from blood (not recorded which). The sequence was collected from a woman aged 55 to 70 with acute COVID-19. In DNA, the CDR3 is TGTGCCGCCGGGTTGGGTGCAGGGGGTCGGTCACCCCTCCACTTT. It codes for CAAGLGAGGRSPLHF.